What follows describes a single T cell receptor beta chain. The antigen is undetermined. Repertoires were generated with immunoSEQ multiplex PCR, while TCRdb's copy carries only in-frame clones and drops some. Of almost 70,000 clones listed, about 80% are singletons. CDR1 is MGHDK, CDR2 SYGVNS, per germline. Trimming shortened V by 6 bases and J by 6 bases, and 11 bases separated the two germline ends. The CDR3 runs to 13 residues. This sample is part of a study of T cell responses to AZD1222 COVID-19 vaccine. Study outcomes and limitations: Spike-specific TCRs gained breadth and depth after people received two AZD1222 doses. Repertoire samples came only from after the peak T cell response.

The sequencing here drew on peripheral blood, taken 28 days after the second AZD1222 dose. The chain employs TRBV25-1 and TRBJ1-4; the D gene is possibly TRBD1 (6 bases). The source of this sequence is an adult who received the AZD1222 COVID-19 vaccine. The CDR3 DNA follows: TGTGCCAGCAGGGACAGCCACTATGAAAAACTGTTTTTT. The encoded protein is CASRDSHYEKLFF.